The clone carrying this TCR beta chain appeared many times. The antigen is not known. This CDR3 spans 14 amino acids. V lost 2 bases, J lost 3 bases, and 2 bases stayed unmatched. Germline V gene sequence: CDR1 MNHEY, CDR2 SVGAGI. The entry originates in a study of T-cell reconstitution after alpha-beta-depleted transplantation in children. Study findings and constraints: Surviving recipient T cells and thymic progenitors accounted for the high day-60 TCRbeta diversity observed in some patients. At one year after transplant, newly produced T cells mostly accounted for T-cell counts and diversity. About two months after transplant, alpha-beta T cells reportedly came from several hundred expanded graft clones.

Preparation of the TCRbeta library was carried out with unique molecular identifiers. TCRdb reprocessed the PCR reads via MiXCR and lists one record per CDR3 protein. This table has approximately 130,000 distinct CDR3 sequences, 8.5% to 10% appearing once. This chain joins TRBV6-5 and TRBJ2-7; 9 positions agree with TRBD1. The sequencing here drew on PBMCs, mostly from graft donor cells, taken 180 days after TCRalphabeta/CD19-depleted stem cell transplant. The TCR originated in a girl under two years old who had a stem cell transplant for combined immunodeficiency, so the T cells may come from the graft donor. The CDR3, as DNA: TGTGCCAGCAGTTACCGGGGACAGGGCTACGAGCAGTACTTC. This gives the protein CASSYRGQGYEQYF.